These 16 T cell receptor beta chains were all obtained from the same sample, sequenced in a study of blood T cell repertoires in COVID-19. Assay used: immunoSEQ multiplex PCR; TCRdb lists only in-frame clones, some missing. The repertoire holds about 330,000 clones, with over 75% as singletons. Sequenced: PBMCs or T cells enriched from blood (not recorded which). The receptors shown here come from a man aged 25-45 years who had recovered from COVID-19.

This rearrangement joins TRBV4-2 to TRBJ1-1; possible D gene TRBD1, 5 bases. Germline assignment: CDR1 LGHNA and CDR2 YNFKEQ. The V end lost 0 bases, the J end lost 6 bases, and 17 bases lay between the germline ends. CDR3 length: 16 residues. This CDR3 reads CASSQDSAGLVSEAFF. CDR3 coding DNA: TGTGCCAGCAGCCAAGATTCGGCAGGGCTGGTTTCTGAAGCTTTCTTT.

The chain has TRBV6-5 and TRBJ1-6; D perhaps matches TRBD1 (6 bases). CDR3 size: 14 residues. Looked up from germline, CDR1 is MNHEY and CDR2 is SVGAGI. V was shortened by 2 bases and J by 9 bases, with 11 bases between the two germline ends. The CDR3 region has the DNA TGTGCCAGCAGTTACGGCGTCAGGGGTTCACCCCTCCACTTT. It codes for CASSYGVRGSPLHF.

This chain links TRBV5-1 with TRBJ2-2; a weak D match, TRBD2 (6 bases). The CDR3 contains 15 residues. Germline CDR1 and CDR2: SGHRS and YFSETQ. V was shortened by 4 bases and J by 0 bases, with 10 bases between the two germline ends. CDR3 sequence: CASSGTLANTGELFF. As DNA, the CDR3 is TGCGCCAGCAGCGGGACTCTAGCGAACACCGGGGAGCTGTTTTTT.

This chain uses TRBV28 with TRBJ1-5, with a weak D call TRBD1 (6 bases). The CDR3 loop spans 15 amino acids. Trimming removed 2 bases from V and 7 bases from J, with 15 bases in between. Germline loops: CDR1 MDHEN, CDR2 SYDVKM. This chain's CDR3 is CASSLPTDRSQPQHF. CDR3 coding DNA: TGTGCCAGCAGTTTACCAACAGACAGGTCCCAGCCCCAGCATTTT.

This chain joins TRBV27 and TRBJ1-4; 7 bases agree with TRBD1. This CDR3 spans 15 amino acids. With 5 bases clipped from V and 8 bases from J, the junction kept 11 bases outside the gene matches. Germline CDR1 and CDR2: MNHEY and SMNVEV (reference sequence). The CDR3 here is CASSRDRVLEEKLFF. CDR3 DNA: TGTGCCAGCAGTCGCGACAGGGTTCTTGAAGAAAAACTGTTTTTT.

The V gene is TRBV28, the J gene TRBJ1-4; D perhaps matches TRBD1 (5 bases). V dropped 5 bases and J dropped 14 bases, with 15 bases sitting between them. Germline CDR1 and CDR2: MDHEN and SYDVKM. The CDR3 sequence is 12 residues long. The CDR3 loop is CASSLTDRLLFF. In DNA form, the CDR3 reads TGTGCCAGCAGTCTGACTGACAGACTCCTGTTTTTT. The variable domain in full, completed from reference TRBV28 and TRBJ1-4, reads DVKVTQSSRYLVKRTGEKVFLECVQDMDHENMFWYRQDPGLGLRLIYFSYDVKMKEKGDIPEGYSVSREKKERFSLILESASTNQTSMYLCASSLTDRLLFFGSGTQLSVL.

The chain has TRBV24-1 and TRBJ1-3; D is perhaps TRBD1 (6 bases). Germline assignment: CDR1 KGHDR and CDR2 SFDVKD. The CDR3 runs 17 residues. The V end was cut by 2 bases, the J end by 0 bases, with 13 bases between. CDR3 region: CATSDCLGHFSGNTIYF. CDR3 coding DNA: TGTGCCACCAGTGATTGCCTGGGACACTTCTCTGGAAACACCATATATTTT.

This chain joins TRBV7-9 and TRBJ1-1; D possibly corresponds to TRBD1 (5 bases). Germline values: CDR1 SEHNR, CDR2 FQNEAQ (reference sequence). The CDR3 has 13 residues. V lost 4 bases, J lost 3 bases, and 9 bases lay in between. The chain's CDR3 is CASSSGGYTEAFF. The DNA of the CDR3 is TGTGCCAGCAGCTCGGGGGGTTACACTGAAGCTTTCTTT.

The gene calls are TRBV3-1 (or the pseudogene TRBV3-2) and TRBJ2-7; possibly TRBD1 for D (5 bases). Germline CDR1 reads LGHDT; CDR2 reads YNNKEL (reference sequence). The CDR3 runs to 18 residues. Between the trimmed V and J ends, which lost 4 bases and 4 bases, there was a span of 26 bases. For the CDR3, the DNA is TGTGCCAGCAGCCTTCGGATCTTGGGCCAGGGCAATCGTTACGAGCAGTACTTC. It translates to CASSLRILGQGNRYEQYF.

The chain combines TRBV20-1 with TRBJ1-2; no reliable D call. The V end was cut by 3 bases, the J end by 4 bases, with 15 bases between. Germline CDR1 DFQATT, CDR2 SNEGSKA (reference sequence). The CDR3 loop spans 14 amino acids. In DNA, the CDR3 is TGCAGTGCTAGTTTCGGGTCTTCGGGCTATGGCTACACCTTC. Its translation is CSASFGSSGYGYTF.

This clone was seen once. The chain links TRBV6-5 to TRBJ1-5; D ambiguous. This CDR3 spans 15 amino acids. Germline values: CDR1 MNHEY, CDR2 SVGAGI. The V and J ends lost 4 bases and 4 bases respectively, with 14 bases between them. The CDR3 protein is CASSSPGGSNQPQHF. The CDR3 DNA sequence: TGTGCCAGCAGTTCCCCTGGCGGCTCGAATCAGCCCCAGCATTTT.

This clone occurred a few times. The chain couples TRBV2 to TRBJ1-2, with D perhaps TRBD1 (6 bases). V was shortened by 2 bases and J by 6 bases, with 10 bases between the two germline ends. CDR1 and CDR2 from the germline V gene are SNHLY and FYNNEI. This CDR3 region has 13 residues. As DNA, the CDR3 is TGTGCCAGCAGTGAAAGGGGGAGAGATGGCTACACCTTC. It codes for CASSERGRDGYTF.

The rearrangement joins TRBV2 to TRBJ1-5; TRBD1 agrees at 7 bases. Trimming took 6 bases from V and 9 from J; bases not matched to a gene: 14. CDR1 is SNHLY and CDR2 is FYNNEI in the germline V gene. The CDR3 is 15 amino acids. CDR3 nucleotide sequence: TGTGCCAGCAGGGGCGGACAGGTCGGGTTTAGGCCCCAGCATTTT. It is translated as CASRGGQVGFRPQHF.

The V and J genes are TRBV5-1 and TRBJ1-1, with D hard to call. The CDR3 has 13 residues. Germline V gene sequence: CDR1 SGHRS, CDR2 YFSETQ. Between the trimmed V and J ends, which lost 0 bases and 7 bases, there was a span of 10 bases. The CDR3 DNA sequence: TGCGCCAGCAGCTTGGAGGCAGCGGGTGAAGCTTTCTTT. It encodes CASSLEAAGEAFF.

CDR3 residues: CASSQLGLPQETQYF. The CDR3 DNA reads TGCGCCAGCAGCCAGCTGGGACTTCCTCAAGAGACCCAGTACTTC. V gene TRBV4-1 combines with J gene TRBJ2-5; possibly TRBD2 for D (6 bases). The germline gives CDR1 MGHRA, CDR2 YSYEKL. CDR3 length: 15 residues. V dropped 3 bases and J dropped 2 bases, with 13 bases sitting between them.

The V gene is TRBV11-2, the J gene TRBJ1-1; 7 bases match TRBD1. CDR3 length: 13 residues. V was pared by 4 bases and J by 3 bases, with 2 bases of the junction left unmatched. Germline CDR1 SGHAT, CDR2 FQNNGV. The CDR3 sequence: CASSSGTDTEAFF. In DNA, the CDR3 is TGTGCCAGCAGCTCCGGGACAGACACTGAAGCTTTCTTT.